This TCR beta chain was retrieved from a study of patients and donors after allogeneic stem cell transplantation. The germline V gene encodes CDR1 LNHNV and CDR2 YYDKDF (reference sequence). The CDR3 totals 17 residues. Trimming took 0 bases from V and 3 from J; bases not matched to a gene: 8. This clonotype showed up just a few times. TCRdb reprocessed the RT-PCR reads with MiXCR, giving one entry per CDR3 protein. This sample has 50,000 to 60,000 distinct CDR3 sequences; about an eighth occur once, and the top ten carry around 30%. The receptor was derived from a human donor who was either an allogeneic HSCT recipient or a stem cell or donor lymphocyte infusion donor (not recorded which). It is not recorded whose cells these are; they may come from a transplant donor. The rearrangement joins TRBV15 to TRBJ2-7; 10 positions agree with TRBD2. Material for sequencing was blood, either unsorted or a sorted T cell fraction (not recorded which). The CDR3: CATSRDPGTSANYEQYF. In DNA, the CDR3 is TGTGCCACCAGCAGAGACCCTGGGACTAGCGCAAACTACGAGCAGTACTTC.